The sequence of this T cell receptor beta chain was determined in a study of shared clonotypes between healthy human individuals (dated by TCRdb to the early 2020s). At the level of the whole study: A couple of women and three men aged 18 to 49 years were included in the cohort. Libraries were prepared and TCR repertoires were sequenced by different laboratories using diverse techniques, in order to increase sequencing depth and limit assay-specific biases. To estimate repertoire size and how much clonotype sharing occurs between individuals, the study deeply sequenced the blood TCR repertoires of five or six healthy adults. Leukapheresis yielded between about 0.94 and 9.5 billion PBMCs per donor. Per donor, three plates each were used for CD4 naive and CD4 memory, two for CD8 naive, and one for CD8 memory. Broad study findings and their caveats: Around 5% of naive CD4, 3.5% of naive CD8, roughly 2.4% of memory CD4, and roughly 0.4% of memory CD8 clonotypes were shared across several donors. Sampling was restricted to blood, and TCR repertoires in tissue are likely to differ from TCR repertoires in blood. Even with the large sequencing depth, rarefaction of the sorted-subset datasets indicated that sequencing was incomplete. Because the study included a small number of donors, the genetic and exposure-history diversity represented was limited. Pairwise subsampling led to the expectation that sequencing depth would affect the degree of clonotype sharing among donors. Compared with non-shared clonotypes, clonotypes shared by all four sorted-subset donors had higher generation probabilities. Larger estimated clonotype richness was generally found for naive subsets than for memory subsets.

CD8 naive samples were obtained by positive selection for CCR7 among CD45RO-negative cells, yielding a CD45RA+CCR7+ population from which TemRA cells were excluded. Donors were healthy HIV-negative adults with no recently reported acute infections or vaccinations. Every donor was a Caucasian adult residing in Nashville, Tennessee, USA. Blood was collected by leukapheresis, and PBMCs were isolated by Ficoll-Histopaque density gradient centrifugation and then cryopreserved in liquid nitrogen vapor phase. Analytical flow cytometry was used to check the purity and quantity of every magnetically sorted T cell population. From each sorted fraction, genomic DNA was isolated and quantified by UV absorbance on a Nanodrop 2000c. Using the deep immunoSEQ assay, multiplex PCR amplified TCR CDR3 regions from genomic DNA. Extracted genomic DNA from each cell subset was spread evenly across all wells of several immunoSEQ 96-well plates, with each plate serving as a replicate. For sorted subsets, each replicate PCR was loaded with around 220 ng genomic DNA, equivalent to 30,000 or so T cell genomes. Purified libraries were measured with a Qubit 3.0 fluorometer, size-checked on a Bioanalyzer 2100, and measured again with the KAPA Library Quantification kit. Each immunoSEQ 96-well plate was sequenced on its own single-read 150-cycle Illumina NextSeq 550 flow cell. The study's processing was this. Because only junctional sequences without quality scores were contained in the immunoSEQ output, filtering matching that applied to full-length reads could not be performed. Sequences were annotated with PyIR, a Python wrapper for IgBLAST v1.9, using IMGT germline references to assign V/J genes and CDR3. Reads with weak V/J assignments (E-value above 1e-6), missing CDR3, stop codons, out-of-frame junctions, or ambiguous translated residues were removed. V3J clonotypes were defined as sequences sharing the same inferred V gene, J gene, and CDR3 amino acid sequence. The percentage overlap between two repertoires was calculated by dividing the number of shared unique clonotypes by the size of the smaller repertoire. RTK rarefaction, the Chao1 estimator, and Recon v2.1 estimates of unobserved clonotypes were used to assess repertoire richness. Generation probabilities were computed with OLGA for all TCRbeta clonotypes obtained by the gDNA method from a handful of donors. Here the immuneACCESS table is served through TCRdb, limited to in-frame sequences with V and J called. Missing clones are a known gap in these copies; in checked studies unresolved V genes cover under half, and the rest lacks a known reason. V and J calls plus clone size are reproduced from that table; the DNA served to infer D and trimming. The sample table holds 2 million or so clones, of which just under 95% were seen once. The top ten clonotypes cover about 1.1% of the sample.

In the case of this clone: The antigen it binds to is not known. No base quality information exists; no much larger clone differs at one position.

The junction shows trimming of 5 bases on V and 1 base on J, plus 8 bases between the germline ends. The germline V gene (reference sequence) provides CDR1 SEHNR and CDR2 FQNEAQ. Spanning cysteine to phenylalanine, the CDR3 consists of 13 amino acids. The only DNA kept is the CDR3, 39 bases in frame from the first base. The chain is assembled from TRBV7-9 and TRBJ1-1; no D segment can be confidently identified. Sequencing input: naive CD8+ T cells sorted from blood. The sample's cell subset or site label is to be understood as: CD45RA+CCR7+. This TCR was sampled from a man aged 18-30 years in good health. In nucleotide form, the sequence is TGTGCCAGCAGCGAGACACAGAACACTGAAGCTTTCTTT. It encodes CASSETQNTEAFF.